This T cell receptor (beta chain) was retrieved from a study of Ad26.COV2.S vaccination and SARS-CoV-2 variants. About the research overall: The study gave Ad26.COV2.S intramuscularly, once or twice 56 days apart.

Clones were read by immunoSEQ multiplex PCR, and TCRdb kept only the in-frame ones, dropping some. This table holds 200,000 to 300,000 clones, around 87% found once. The treatment denotes: around 19 received Ad26.COV2.S at low or high dose, single or two shots; about 5 received placebo; per-sample allocation not given. All samples were drawn on day 63, counting from the first vaccine or placebo injection. The sample came from a Boston adult aged 18-55 years. Sequencing was performed on peripheral blood, taken in a trial of Ad26.COV2.S vaccine versus placebo. The TCR sequence derives from a person between 18 and 65 years old who received the Ad26.COV2.S COVID-19 vaccine or a placebo.

The CDR3, as DNA: TGTGCCAGCAGTTCGGCTGGGACCTACGAGCAGTACTTC. Its protein product is CASSSAGTYEQYF. This sequence joins TRBV6-5 and TRBJ2-7; unclear D gene. The V gene's germline CDR1 is MNHEY and CDR2 SVGAGI. The CDR3 covers 13 residues. Trimming removed 4 bases from V and 2 bases from J, with 9 bases in between.